The rows below give T cell receptor beta chains drawn from one sample of a study of shared clonotypes between healthy human individuals. Profiling relied on immunoSEQ multiplex PCR, and the TCRdb table lists in-frame clones only, not all of them. Of millions of clones in the sample, 90% to 95% were seen once. The sample taken for sequencing was naive CD4+ T cells sorted from blood. These receptors came from a man between 18 and 29 years old in good health. Each CDR3 is given with its conserved first and last residue. Each record gives: J gene, D gene, V gene, clone size, CDR3 DNA, CDR3 protein. A D gene is named only where the DNA matches it firmly. Size tells how often a clone was seen (once, few, many) or the class of an expanded clone, and some rows leave it out.

TRBJ2-7	-	TRBV11-2	-	TGTGCCAGCAGCTTAAGGGCCGGGACCGAAGTCAACGAGCAGTACTTC	CASSLRAGTEVNEQYF
TRBJ1-4	-	TRBV28	once	TGTGCCAGCAGCGTGGTCGGAACTAATGAAAAACTGTTTTTT	CASSVVGTNEKLFF
TRBJ1-6	-	TRBV5-6	few	TGTGCCAGCAGCTTCAGGGGCCCTAATTCACCCCTCCACTTT	CASSFRGPNSPLHF
TRBJ1-1	-	TRBV20-1	-	TGCAGTGCTAGGACGGAGACTGAAGCTTTCTTT	CSARTETEAFF
TRBJ2-2	-	TRBV28	-	TGTGCCAGCAGTTTGGGGCAGGTTAACGCCGGGGAGCTGTTTTTT	CASSLGQVNAGELFF
TRBJ2-7	TRBD2	TRBV6-5	-	TGTGCCAGCAGTAGGACTAGCGGGGGAAACGAGCAGTACTTC	CASSRTSGGNEQYF
TRBJ1-2	TRBD1	TRBV28	-	TGTGCCAGCAGTTACGGGGACAGGGGCTATGGCTACACCTTC	CASSYGDRGYGYTF
TRBJ1-5	-	TRBV6-6	-	TGTGCCAGCAGTTTCGACATCAATCAGCCCCAGCATTTT	CASSFDINQPQHF
TRBJ2-7	-	TRBV19	few	TGTGCCAGCCGGTCGGCTCACGAGCAGTACTTC	CASRSAHEQYF
TRBJ2-1	TRBD1	TRBV13	-	TGTGCCAGCAGCTCCGACAGGGGATCCTACAATGAGCAGTTCTTC	CASSSDRGSYNEQFF
TRBJ2-7	-	TRBV7-9	-	TGTGCCAGCAGCTTAGACGGCCTTGGCGCCTACGAGCAGTACTTC	CASSLDGLGAYEQYF
TRBJ2-3	-	TRBV1	-	TGCACCAGCAGCCAGCCAAGCCACGGGACGGTCACGGGGGATACGCAGTATTTT	CTSSQPSHGTVTGDTQYF